This is a list of T cell receptor beta chains from one sample in a study of regulatory and conventional T cells in RAG deficiency. TCRdb keeps only in-frame clones here, not all; method: immunoSEQ multiplex PCR. The sample has about 50,000 clones, about 90% seen once. The same data also contributed to another study, on regulatory T cells.

The specimen sequenced was CD4+ effector T cells sorted from blood. The receptors derive from a human donor in good health. The conserved cysteine and the conserved F or W are not part of the CDR3 here. For some rows the clone size is stated as once, few or many, or as a class when expanded; others skip it.

v_call,clone_size,j_call,cdr3_length,cdr3_aa
TRBV6-1,NA,TRBJ2-1,15,ASSERSGRAFSARQF
TRBV14,once,TRBJ2-1,14,ASRRTSGKPSNEQF
TRBV9,NA,TRBJ1-1,13,ASSVVAETYTEAF
TRBV21-1,once,TRBJ2-5,12,ASSKVEGRETQY
TRBV5-8,once,TRBJ2-3,15,ASSLHRGPARADTQY
TRBV7-9,NA,TRBJ2-7,14,ASSPTDSLISSVQY
TRBV18,NA,TRBJ2-2,14,ASSTSGGRFTGELF
TRBV13,once,TRBJ2-1,10,ASSSRYNEQF
TRBV4-1,once,TRBJ1-5,13,ASSQDRTGWQPQH
TRBV9,NA,TRBJ2-3,13,ASSSRPLTTDTQY
TRBV5-8,once,TRBJ2-7,14,ASSHHIIQSSYEQY
TRBV6-5,NA,TRBJ1-2,12,ASSTTQGDYGYT
TRBV13,NA,TRBJ2-6,13,ASSRGYSGANVLT
TRBV6-5,NA,TRBJ2-7,12,ASRKGTGAREQY
TRBV7-9,once,TRBJ2-1,15,ASSAYPASGSPHEQF
TRBV7-9,NA,TRBJ2-7,14,ASSPPWTQGYYEQY
TRBV7-9,NA,TRBJ1-6,13,ASSPPGTSTSPLH
TRBV4-2,NA,TRBJ2-7,15,ASSQGGFGGKVSEQY
TRBV6-6,NA,TRBJ1-5,13,ASSYDRASNQPQH
TRBV10-1,NA,TRBJ1-1,12,ASSRGARNTEAF
TRBV19,NA,TRBJ1-4,12,ASAGTDSNEKLF
TRBV19,NA,TRBJ2-6,12,ASSAPSGANVLT
TRBV6-6,NA,TRBJ2-3,13,ASARTGESTDTQY
TRBV19,few,TRBJ2-5,10,ASKAGVGTQY
TRBV6-1,NA,TRBJ2-7,12,ASSVGTGYPEQY
TRBV6-5,once,TRBJ1-3,13,ASRGEDAAGNTIY
TRBV12-5,NA,TRBJ1-1,14,ASGLGPQPANTEAF
TRBV7-8,NA,TRBJ2-4,16,ASSLGLGLAGGKNIQY
TRBV5-1,NA,TRBJ2-1,13,ASSFAEGTYNEQF
TRBV2,NA,TRBJ1-1,10,ARGQLNTEAF
TRBV18,NA,TRBJ2-1,14,ASSPTDSFSNMGRF
TRBV19,NA,TRBJ2-7,13,ASSVAGGPRGEQY
TRBV7-6,NA,TRBJ1-2,12,ASSGEGTNYGYT
TRBV28,NA,TRBJ1-3,13,ASRAGGSGGNTIY
TRBV28,NA,TRBJ1-3,12,ASSLSQSGNTIY
TRBV4-2,NA,TRBJ2-5,13,ASSQVNRVVETQY
TRBV29-1,NA,TRBJ2-1,11,SVGDVTHNEQF
TRBV13,NA,TRBJ2-7,12,ASSLLGQNHEQY
TRBV5-8,NA,TRBJ2-7,11,ASSLFADYEQY
TRBV6-5,few,TRBJ1-2,12,ASRQTVTNYGYT
TRBV7-3,NA,TRBJ1-6,11,ASSLQGGSPLH
TRBV7-8,NA,TRBJ1-2,11,ASNPGGNYGYT
TRBV18,NA,TRBJ2-5,12,ASSLLGGEETQY
TRBV14,NA,TRBJ1-1,11,ASSQQTNTEAF
TRBV28,NA,TRBJ1-6,15,ASSLFGTGAINSPLH
TRBV11-2,NA,TRBJ1-5,14,ASSLVAGASNQPQH
TRBV7-9,NA,TRBJ1-2,9,ADGGNYGYT